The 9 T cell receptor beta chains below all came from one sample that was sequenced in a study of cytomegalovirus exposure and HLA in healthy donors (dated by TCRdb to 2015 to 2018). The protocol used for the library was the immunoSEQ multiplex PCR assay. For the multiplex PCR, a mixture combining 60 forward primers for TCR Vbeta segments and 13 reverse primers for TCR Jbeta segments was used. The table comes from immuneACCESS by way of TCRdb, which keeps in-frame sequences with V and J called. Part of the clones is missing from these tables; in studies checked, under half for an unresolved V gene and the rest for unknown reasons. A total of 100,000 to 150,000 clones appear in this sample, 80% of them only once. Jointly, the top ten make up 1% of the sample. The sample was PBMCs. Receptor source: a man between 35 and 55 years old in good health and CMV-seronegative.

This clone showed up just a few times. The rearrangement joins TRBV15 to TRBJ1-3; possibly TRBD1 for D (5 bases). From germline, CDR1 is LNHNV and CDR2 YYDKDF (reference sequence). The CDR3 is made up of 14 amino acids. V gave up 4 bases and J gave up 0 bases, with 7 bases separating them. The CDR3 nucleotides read TGTGCCACCAGCACAGGGAACTCTGGAAACACCATATATTTT. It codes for CATSTGNSGNTIYF.

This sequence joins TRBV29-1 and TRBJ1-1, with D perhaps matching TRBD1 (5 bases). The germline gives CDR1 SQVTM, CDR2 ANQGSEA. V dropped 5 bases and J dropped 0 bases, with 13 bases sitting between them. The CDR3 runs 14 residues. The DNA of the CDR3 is TGCAGCGTTTCTCTCTCAGGGTTGAACACTGAAGCTTTCTTT. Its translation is CSVSLSGLNTEAFF.

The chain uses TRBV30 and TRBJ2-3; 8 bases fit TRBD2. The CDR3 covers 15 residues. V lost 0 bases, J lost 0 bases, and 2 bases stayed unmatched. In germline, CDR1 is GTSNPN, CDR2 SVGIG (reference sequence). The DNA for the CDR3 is TGTGCCTGGAGTGTTGGCGGGGGGAGCACAGATACGCAGTATTTT. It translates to CAWSVGGGSTDTQYF.

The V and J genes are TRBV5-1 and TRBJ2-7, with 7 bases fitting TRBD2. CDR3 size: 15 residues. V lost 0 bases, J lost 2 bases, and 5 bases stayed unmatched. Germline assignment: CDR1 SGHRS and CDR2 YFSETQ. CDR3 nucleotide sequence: TGCGCCAGCAGCTTGGCGGCTAGCGGAACCTACGAGCAGTACTTC. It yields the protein CASSLAASGTYEQYF.

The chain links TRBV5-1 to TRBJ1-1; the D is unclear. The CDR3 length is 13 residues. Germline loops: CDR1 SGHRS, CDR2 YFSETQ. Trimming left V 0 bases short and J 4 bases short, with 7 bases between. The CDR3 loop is CASSLAFGTEAFF. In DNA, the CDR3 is TGCGCCAGCAGCTTGGCTTTCGGCACTGAAGCTTTCTTT.

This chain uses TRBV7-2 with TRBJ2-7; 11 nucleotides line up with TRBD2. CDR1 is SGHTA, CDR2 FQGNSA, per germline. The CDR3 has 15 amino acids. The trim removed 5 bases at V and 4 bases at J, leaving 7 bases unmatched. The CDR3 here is CASSKAGTSGYEQYF. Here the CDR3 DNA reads TGTGCCAGCAGCAAGGCCGGGACTAGCGGATACGAGCAGTACTTC.

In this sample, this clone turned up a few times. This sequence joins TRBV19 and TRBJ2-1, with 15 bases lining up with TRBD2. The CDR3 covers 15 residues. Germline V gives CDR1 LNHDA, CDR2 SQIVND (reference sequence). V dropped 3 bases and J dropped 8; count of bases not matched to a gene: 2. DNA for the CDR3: TGTGCCAGTAGTATGGGACTAGCGGGGGGTTATGAGCAGTTCTTC. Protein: CASSMGLAGGYEQFF. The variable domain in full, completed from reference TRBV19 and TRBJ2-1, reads DGGITQSPKYLFRKEGQNVTLSCEQNLNHDAMYWYRQDPGQGLRLIYYSQIVNDFQKGDIAEGYSVSREKKESFPLTVTSAQKNPTAFYLCASSMGLAGGYEQFFGPGTRLTVL.

This chain's CDR3 is CASSFSGTGYNEQFF. The DNA of the CDR3 is TGTGCCAGCAGCTTCTCAGGGACAGGCTACAATGAGCAGTTCTTC. The rearrangement uses TRBV7-2 and TRBJ2-1, with 8 bases lining up with TRBD1. There are 15 residues in the CDR3. Germline V lookup: CDR1 SGHTA, CDR2 FQGNSA. Unmatched junction bases numbered 4, after V lost 3 bases and J lost 3 bases. Variable domain in full (rest from reference TRBV7-2 and TRBJ2-1): GAGVSQSPSNKVTEKGKDVELRCDPISGHTALYWYRQSLGQGLEFLIYFQGNSAPDKSGLPSDRFSAERTGGSVSTLTIQRTQQEDSAVYLCASSFSGTGYNEQFFGPGTRLTVL.

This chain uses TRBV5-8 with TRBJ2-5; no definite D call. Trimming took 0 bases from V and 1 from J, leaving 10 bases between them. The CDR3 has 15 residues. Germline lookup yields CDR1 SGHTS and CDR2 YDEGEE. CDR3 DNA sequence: TGTGCCAGCAGCTTGGTCTACCAACTCCAAGAGACCCAGTACTTC. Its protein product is CASSLVYQLQETQYF.